This TCR beta chain was sequenced in a study of beta chain features in type 1 diabetes. Expressed TCRB transcripts were sequenced because the isolated RNA had all been reverse transcribed beforehand. Assay: immunoSEQ multiplex PCR; the TCRdb copy retains only in-frame clones and omits some. This table holds roughly 120,000 clones, 30% to 40% found once. CDR1 is MDHEN, CDR2 SYDVKM, per germline. V trimming: 6 bases; J trimming: 6 bases; junction bases outside the gene matches: 6. There are 15 residues in the CDR3. The V gene is TRBV28, the J gene TRBJ2-1; 12 nucleotides align to TRBD2. The sequence was obtained from a woman between 18 and 30 years old in good health. Sequencing input: stem cell memory CD4+ T cells from blood. CDR3 sequence (DNA): TGTGCCAGCAGACTTACTAGCGGGAGGAGCAATGAGCAGTTCTTC. It encodes CASRLTSGRSNEQFF.